Listed below are T cell receptor beta chains from one sample, sequenced in a study of metastatic and nonmetastatic thyroid tumors. TCRdb re-called the PCR reads with MiXCR. The sample includes 50,000 to 70,000 clones, roughly 4.1% of them seen just once. The specimen was blood. The origin of the receptors is a female donor with papillary thyroid cancer or a benign thyroid nodule (not recorded which). Some clones in this sample may be carry-over from other donors' samples. The CDR3 runs from the conserved cysteine through the conserved F or W. A D gene is named only where the DNA matches it firmly. Not all rows give a size; the values are once, few, many and, for expanded clones, a class.

CDR3 | DNA | V | size | J | length | D
CASSWSGKSWETQYF | TGTGCCAGCAGTTGGTCCGGAAAAAGTTGGGAGACCCAGTACTTC | TRBV6-1 | many | TRBJ2-5 | 15 | .
CASSLGGGVDYGYTF | TGTGCCAGCAGCTTGGGGGGGGGGGTCGACTATGGCTACACCTTC | TRBV5-5 | many | TRBJ1-2 | 15 | .
CASRFLGPGSETQYF | TGTGCCAGCAGGTTCCTCGGCCCGGGGAGTGAGACCCAGTACTTC | TRBV12-3/TRBV12-4 | many | TRBJ2-5 | 15 | .
CSASNPAGDTDTQYF | TGCAGTGCTAGCAACCCGGCGGGAGACACAGATACGCAGTATTTT | TRBV20-1 | many | TRBJ2-3 | 15 | TRBD2
CASNLNRGPNTEAFF | TGTGCCAGCAATCTAAATAGGGGGCCGAACACTGAAGCTTTCTTT | TRBV11-2 | many | TRBJ1-1 | 15 | TRBD1
CASSPRQGTSGELFF | TGTGCCAGCAGTCCCAGACAGGGTACGAGCGGGGAGCTGTTTTTT | TRBV27 | . | TRBJ2-2 | 15 | TRBD1
CASSPGTGDEKMFF | TGCGCCAGCAGCCCCGGGACAGGGGATGAAAAAATGTTTTTT | TRBV2 | few | TRBJ1-4 | 14 | TRBD1
CAIGTEPTNEKLFF | TGTGCCATCGGTACAGAACCAACTAATGAAAAACTGTTTTTT | TRBV6-1 | few | TRBJ1-4 | 14 | .
CASSLSFNSCISYEQYF | TGTGCCAGCAGTTTATCGTTTAATTCGTGTATTTCCTACGAGCAGTACTTC | TRBV27 | few | TRBJ2-7 | 17 | .
CASGGFEGTEAFF | TGTGCCAGTGGGGGTTTCGAGGGCACTGAAGCTTTCTTT | TRBV2 | few | TRBJ1-1 | 13 | .